Following are 20 T cell receptor beta chains from one sample sequenced in a study of CD8+ T cells in alopecia areata. As the sequencing template, cDNA was produced by extracting RNA and reverse transcribing it. The data were produced by immunoSEQ multiplex PCR, yet TCRdb's version contains in-frame clones alone and is incomplete. The sample has 60,000 to 70,000 clones, more than 40% seen once. Sequenced material: CD8+ T cells sorted from blood, taken at week 0. These receptors came from a human donor with alopecia areata.

The chain carries TRBV14 and TRBJ2-6; tentative D call: TRBD2 (5 bases). From germline, CDR1 is SGHDN and CDR2 FVKESK. The CDR3 is 19 amino acids. Deletions cut 0 bases from V and 0 bases from J, with 15 bases between. For the CDR3, the DNA is TGTGCCAGCAGCCAAGAGAGGGAGCGACGCCGCTCTGGGGCCAACGTCCTGACTTTC. Translated, it gives CASSQERERRRSGANVLTF.

The chain uses TRBV29-1 and TRBJ2-5; 7 bases agree with TRBD1. V lost 6 bases and J lost 4; bases outside the gene matches: 20. The CDR3 contains 17 residues. The germline CDR1 and CDR2 sequences are SQVTM and ANQGSEA. CDR3 protein: CSVQLRKTGQTLETQYF. CDR3 nucleotide sequence: TGCAGCGTCCAACTCCGTAAGACAGGGCAGACCTTAGAGACCCAGTACTTC.

The gene calls are TRBV4-2 and TRBJ1-5; D is ambiguous. CDR1 LGHNA and CDR2 YNFKEQ come from the germline V gene. V gave up 4 bases and J gave up 0 bases, with 7 bases separating them. The CDR3 totals 14 residues. The CDR3 loop reads CASSPWDSNQPQHF. In nucleotides, the CDR3 is TGTGCCAGCAGCCCCTGGGATAGCAATCAGCCCCAGCATTTT.

The genes are TRBV9 and TRBJ2-5; D gene ambiguous. V lost 6 bases to trimming and J lost 2 bases, with 11 bases between them. Germline V gene data show CDR1 as SGDLS and CDR2 as YYNGEE. This CDR3 spans 13 amino acids. CDR3 sequence: CASNPGSQETQYF. CDR3 nucleotides: TGTGCCAGCAATCCCGGCAGTCAAGAGACCCAGTACTTC.

V gene TRBV7-6 combines with J gene TRBJ2-1, with D tentatively TRBD1 (6 bases). This CDR3 has 15 amino acids. The V and J ends lost 2 bases and 5 bases respectively, with 13 bases between them. Germline loops: CDR1 SGHVS, CDR2 FNYEAQ. The CDR3 DNA follows: TGTGCCAGCAGCTTAAGTGCGGACAGCAACAATGAGCAGTTCTTC. It codes for CASSLSADSNNEQFF. Full variable domain (remainder filled in from reference TRBV7-6 and TRBJ2-1): GAGVSQSPRYKVTKRGQDVALRCDPISGHVSLYWYRQALGQGPEFLTYFNYEAQQDKSGLPNDRFSAERPEGSISTLTIQRTEQRDSAMYRCASSLSADSNNEQFFGPGTRLTVL.

CDR3 DNA: TGTGCCTGGAGGGAAGGGTACTACGAGCAGTACTTC. It translates to CAWREGYYEQYF. The J gene is TRBJ2-7, the V gene TRBV30; unclear D gene. CDR1 is GTSNPN and CDR2 is SVGIG in the germline V gene (reference sequence). The CDR3 is 12 residues long. V lost 3 bases and J lost 3, with 9 bases in between.

The CDR3 nucleotides read TGTGCCTGGAGTACGGGTCCCGAGCAGTACTTC. As protein: CAWSTGPEQYF. V and J are TRBV30 and TRBJ2-7; D unclear. From germline, CDR1 is GTSNPN and CDR2 SVGIG (reference sequence). Trimming took 2 bases from V and 6 from J, leaving 8 bases between them. CDR3 size: 11 residues.

The genes are TRBV15 and TRBJ1-5; D is unclear. CDR3 length: 15 amino acids. V was clipped by 0 bases and J by 10 bases, with 16 bases between them. The V gene's germline CDR1 is LNHNV and CDR2 YYDKDF (reference sequence). The CDR3, as DNA: TGTGCCACCAGCAGAGATCGTGGAGGGATCAGCCCCCAGCATTTT. Protein sequence: CATSRDRGGISPQHF.

This chain connects TRBV2 to TRBJ1-5; TRBD1 is a possible D gene (6 bases). The CDR3 has 14 amino acids. Trimming pared 4 bases from V and 5 bases from J, leaving 12 bases between. The germline V gene encodes CDR1 SNHLY and CDR2 FYNNEI. The CDR3 nucleotides are TGTGCCAGCAGTGTCGGGACACGAGATCAGCCCCAGCATTTT. Translation: CASSVGTRDQPQHF.

V gene TRBV7-2 combines with J gene TRBJ2-3; TRBD2 might be the D (5 bases). The germline V gene encodes CDR1 SGHTA and CDR2 FQGNSA. V gave up 1 base and J gave up 1 base, with 12 bases separating them. The CDR3 has 16 amino acids. The CDR3 here is CASSLVGGSRTDTQYF. The CDR3 bases are TGTGCCAGCAGCTTAGTTGGAGGTAGCCGCACAGATACGCAGTATTTT.

The genes are TRBV5-1 and TRBJ1-1; D is unresolved. This CDR3 comprises 13 residues. Trimming left V 0 bases short and J 4 bases short, with 7 bases between. CDR1 SGHRS and CDR2 YFSETQ come from the germline V gene. Written as DNA, the CDR3 is TGCGCCAGCAGCTTGGCCGTAGGCACTGAAGCTTTCTTT. Translation gives CASSLAVGTEAFF.

This clone has a handful of counts. Written as DNA, the CDR3 is TGCGCCAGCAGCAATGGACTAGGCGGGGAGACCCAGTACTTC. The encoded protein is CASSNGLGGETQYF. This chain joins TRBV5-1 and TRBJ2-5, with 7 nucleotides matching TRBD2. The CDR3 covers 14 residues. V gave up 4 bases and J gave up 5 bases; unmatched junction bases: 8. Germline-derived CDR1 and CDR2 are SGHRS and YFSETQ.

This chain joins TRBV5-4 and TRBJ2-5; D gene uncertain. The CDR3 totals 13 residues. Germline-derived CDR1 and CDR2 are SGHNT and YYREEE (reference sequence). With 1 base removed from V and 4 bases from J, the gap between germline ends came to 8 bases. CDR3 nucleotide sequence: TGTGCCAGCAGCTTGACCACGGGAGAGACCCAGTACTTC. It encodes CASSLTTGETQYF.

The genes are TRBV29-1 and TRBJ2-7; D tentatively fits TRBD1 or TRBD2 (5 bases each). Germline V gene sequence: CDR1 SQVTM, CDR2 ANQGSEA. CDR3 length: 12 amino acids. The V end lost 4 bases, the J end lost 7 bases, and 14 bases lay between the germline ends. CDR3 DNA: TGCAGCGTTGGGGACCTAGGGCTAGAGCAGTACTTC. It specifies CSVGDLGLEQYF.

V gene TRBV11-1 combines with J gene TRBJ2-1; D is possibly TRBD1 (7 bases). This CDR3 comprises 15 residues. Germline-derived CDR1 and CDR2 are SGHAT and FQDESV (reference sequence). Trimming stripped 1 base from V and 5 bases from J, with 12 bases between. The CDR3 DNA reads TGTGCCAGCAGCTTAGGGACAGGCGGGGACAATGAGCAGTTCTTC. Translated: CASSLGTGGDNEQFF.

The chain is built from TRBV27 and TRBJ2-2; unclear D gene. Trimming stripped 7 bases from V and 2 bases from J, with 17 bases between. Germline V gives CDR1 MNHEY, CDR2 SMNVEV (reference sequence). This CDR3 region has 16 residues. CDR3 nucleotides: TGTGCCAGCAACCCCCTGGGTCAACCTAACACCGGGGAGCTGTTTTTT. Protein sequence: CASNPLGQPNTGELFF.

This clone was seen a single time. This chain links TRBV7-9 with TRBJ2-7; TRBD1 agrees at 7 bases. V gave up 4 bases and J gave up 4 bases; unmatched junction bases: 10. The length of the CDR3 is 15 residues. The germline V gene has CDR1 SEHNR and CDR2 FQNEAQ (reference sequence). The CDR3 bases are TGTGCCAGCAGCTCAAGAGCCGGGACAGAGTACGAGCAGTACTTC. Residues: CASSSRAGTEYEQYF.

The gene calls are TRBV7-8 and TRBJ2-5; the D call may be TRBD1 or TRBD2 (5 bases each). From germline, CDR1 is SGHVS and CDR2 FQNEAQ. CDR3 length: 12 residues. V was trimmed by 9 bases and J by 2 bases, leaving 10 bases between them. The DNA of the CDR3 is TGTGCCAGTTGGGACGAGCAAGAGACCCAGTACTTC. It yields the protein CASWDEQETQYF. Combining the CDR3 with reference TRBV7-8 and TRBJ2-5 gives the whole variable domain GAGVSQSPRYKVAKRGQDVALRCDPISGHVSLFWYQQALGQGPEFLTYFQNEAQLDKSGLPSDRFFAERPEGSVSTLKIQRTQQEDSAVYLCASWDEQETQYFGPGTRLLVL.

This clone occurred many times. The V call is TRBV7-9, the J call TRBJ2-5; D unresolved. The V end was cut by 3 bases, the J end by 2 bases, with 19 bases between. The CDR3 loop spans 17 amino acids. Germline lookup yields CDR1 SEHNR and CDR2 FQNEAQ (reference sequence). The CDR3 reads CASSFPSTIYEQETQYF. The CDR3 coding sequence is TGTGCCAGCAGCTTTCCCAGCACTATTTACGAACAAGAGACCCAGTACTTC.

The chain joins TRBV29-1 to TRBJ2-1, with D maybe TRBD1 (6 bases). CDR3 length equals 14 residues. Germline-derived CDR1 and CDR2 are SQVTM and ANQGSEA. Trimming cost V 5 bases and J 7 bases, with 18 bases left between them. CDR3 bases: TGCAGCGTTCCTTTTCAGGGGCTCAATAATGAGCAGTTCTTC. Amino acid sequence: CSVPFQGLNNEQFF.